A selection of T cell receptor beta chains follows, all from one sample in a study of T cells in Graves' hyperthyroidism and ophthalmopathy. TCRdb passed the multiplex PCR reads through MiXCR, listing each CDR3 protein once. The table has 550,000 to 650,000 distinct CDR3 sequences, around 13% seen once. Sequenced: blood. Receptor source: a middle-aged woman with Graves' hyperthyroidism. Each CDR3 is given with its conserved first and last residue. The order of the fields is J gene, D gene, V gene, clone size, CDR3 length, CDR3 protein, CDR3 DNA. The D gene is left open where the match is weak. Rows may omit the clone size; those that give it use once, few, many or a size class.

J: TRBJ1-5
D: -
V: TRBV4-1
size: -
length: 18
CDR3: CASSQVGPQIYSNQPQHF
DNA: TGCGCCAGCAGCCAAGTAGGTCCACAGATTTATAGCAATCAGCCCCAGCATTTT

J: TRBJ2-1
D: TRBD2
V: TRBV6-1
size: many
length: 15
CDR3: CASIRLAGAVDEQFF
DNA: TGTGCCAGCATTCGGCTCGCGGGAGCCGTCGATGAGCAGTTCTTC

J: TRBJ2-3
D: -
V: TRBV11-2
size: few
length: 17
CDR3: CASSLGIGSSNTDTQYF
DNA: TGTGCCAGCAGCTTAGGGATCGGCAGCAGCAACACAGATACGCAGTATTTT

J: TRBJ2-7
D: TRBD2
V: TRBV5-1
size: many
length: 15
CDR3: CASSRGTSGEYEQYF
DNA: TGCGCCAGCAGCCGGGGGACTAGCGGAGAATACGAGCAGTACTTC

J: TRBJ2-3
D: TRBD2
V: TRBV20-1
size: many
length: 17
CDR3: CSARDPSGRAGTDTQYF
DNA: TGCAGTGCTAGAGATCCTAGCGGGAGGGCGGGCACAGATACGCAGTATTTT

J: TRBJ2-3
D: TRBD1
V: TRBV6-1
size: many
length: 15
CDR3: CASSGQGAMTDTQYF
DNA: TGTGCCAGCAGTGGACAGGGGGCTATGACAGATACGCAGTATTTT

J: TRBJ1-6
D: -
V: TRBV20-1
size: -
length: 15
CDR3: CSALDRFAYNSPLHF
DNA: TGCAGTGCTCTAGACCGTTTCGCCTATAATTCACCCCTCCACTTT

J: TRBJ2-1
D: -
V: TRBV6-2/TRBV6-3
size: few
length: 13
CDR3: CASNPPSYNEQFF
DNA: TGTGCCAGCAATCCGCCTTCCTACAATGAGCAGTTCTTC

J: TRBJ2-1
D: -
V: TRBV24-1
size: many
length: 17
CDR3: CATSDFSGPGSYNEQFF
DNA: TGTGCCACCAGTGATTTCTCCGGGCCAGGCTCCTACAATGAGCAGTTCTTC

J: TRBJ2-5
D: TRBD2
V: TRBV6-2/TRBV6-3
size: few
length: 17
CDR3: CASSLEVVAGNQETQYF
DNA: TGTGCCAGCAGCCTAGAGGTGGTAGCGGGCAACCAAGAGACCCAGTACTTC

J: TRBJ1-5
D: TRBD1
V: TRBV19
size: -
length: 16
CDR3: CASSTVGTGVLQPQHF
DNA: TGTGCCAGTAGTACCGTCGGGACAGGGGTATTGCAGCCCCAGCATTTT

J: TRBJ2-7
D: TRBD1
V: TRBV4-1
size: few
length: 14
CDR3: CASSQGTGYDEQYF
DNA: TGCGCCAGCAGCCAGGGGACAGGGTATGACGAGCAGTACTTC

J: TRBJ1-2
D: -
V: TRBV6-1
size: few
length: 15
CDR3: CASSPPGAINYGYTF
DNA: TGTGCCAGCAGTCCCCCGGGAGCAATCAACTATGGCTACACCTTC

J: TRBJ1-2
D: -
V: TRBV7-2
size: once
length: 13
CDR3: CASSAVDGGGYTF
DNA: TGTGCCAGCAGCGCGGTGGATGGGGGCGGCTACACCTTC

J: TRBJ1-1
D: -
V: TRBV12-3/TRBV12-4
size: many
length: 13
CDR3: CASNPDRNTEAFF
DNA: TGTGCCAGCAACCCCGACAGGAACACTGAAGCTTTCTTT

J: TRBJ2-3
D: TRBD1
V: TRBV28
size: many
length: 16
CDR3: CASSLPRTGSADTQYF
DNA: TGTGCCAGCAGTCTTCCCAGGACAGGTAGCGCAGATACGCAGTATTTT

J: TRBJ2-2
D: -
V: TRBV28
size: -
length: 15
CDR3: CASSLWTGDTGELFF
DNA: TGTGCCAGCAGTTTATGGACAGGAGACACCGGGGAGCTGTTTTTT

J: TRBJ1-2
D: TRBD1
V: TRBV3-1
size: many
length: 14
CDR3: CASSQEGGAGGYTF
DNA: TGTGCCAGCAGCCAAGAAGGGGGCGCAGGGGGCTACACCTTC

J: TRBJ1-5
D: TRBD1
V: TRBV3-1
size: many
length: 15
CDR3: CASSQDSRGRTPQHF
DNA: TGTGCCAGCAGCCAAGATTCCAGGGGGAGGACCCCCCAGCATTTT

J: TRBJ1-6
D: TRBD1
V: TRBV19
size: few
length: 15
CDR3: CASSADRGQNSPLHF
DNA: TGTGCCAGTAGTGCTGACAGGGGGCAAAATTCACCCCTCCACTTT

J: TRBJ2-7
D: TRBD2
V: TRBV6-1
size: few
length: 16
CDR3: CASSFQTSGSGDEQYF
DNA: TGTGCCAGCAGCTTCCAGACTAGCGGGAGTGGAGACGAGCAGTACTTC

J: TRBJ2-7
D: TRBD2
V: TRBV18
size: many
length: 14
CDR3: CASSPVRGTYEQYF
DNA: TGTGCCAGCTCACCGGTGCGGGGGACCTACGAGCAGTACTTC

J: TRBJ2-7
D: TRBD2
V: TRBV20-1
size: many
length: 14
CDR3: CSAPGTSGTYEQYF
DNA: TGCAGTGCTCCCGGGACTAGCGGGACCTACGAGCAGTACTTC

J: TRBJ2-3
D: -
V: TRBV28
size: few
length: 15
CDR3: CASSFTRASTDTQYF
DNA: TGTGCCAGCAGTTTCACAAGGGCCAGCACAGATACGCAGTATTTT

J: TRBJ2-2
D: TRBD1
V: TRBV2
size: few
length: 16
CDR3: CASTGRTGGATGELFF
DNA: TGTGCCAGCACCGGCCGGACAGGGGGCGCGACCGGGGAGCTGTTTTTT

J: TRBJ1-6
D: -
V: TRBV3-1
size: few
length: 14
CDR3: CASSPGRGYSPLHF
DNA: TGTGCCAGCAGCCCCGGCAGGGGATACTCACCCCTCCACTTT

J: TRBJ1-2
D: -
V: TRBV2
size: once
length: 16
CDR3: CASSGPFRQATYGYTF
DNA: TGTGCCAGCAGCGGCCCTTTTCGGCAGGCCACCTATGGCTACACCTTC

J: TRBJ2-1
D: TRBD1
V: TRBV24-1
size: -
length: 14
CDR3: CATSSGQGLDEQFF
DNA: TGTGCCACCAGTTCGGGACAGGGGTTGGATGAGCAGTTCTTC

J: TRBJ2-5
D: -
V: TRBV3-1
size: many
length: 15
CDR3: CASSRQLAVQETQYF
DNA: TGTGCCAGCAGCCGCCAACTAGCTGTCCAAGAGACCCAGTACTTC

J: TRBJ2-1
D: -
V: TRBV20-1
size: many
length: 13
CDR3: CSAAGISYNEQFF
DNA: TGCAGTGCTGCGGGGATCTCCTACAATGAGCAGTTCTTC

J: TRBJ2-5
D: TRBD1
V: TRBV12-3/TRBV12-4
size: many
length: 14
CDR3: CASRKQGDQETQYF
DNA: TGTGCCAGCAGGAAACAGGGGGACCAAGAGACCCAGTACTTC

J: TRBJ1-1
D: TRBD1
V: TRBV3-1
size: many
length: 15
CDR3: CASSLRTGGFTEAFF
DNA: TGTGCCAGCAGCCTTCGGACAGGGGGCTTCACTGAAGCTTTCTTT

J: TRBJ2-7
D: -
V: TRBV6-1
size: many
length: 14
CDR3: CASSSGTGTGEQYF
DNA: TGTGCCAGCAGTTCGGGTACCGGGACGGGCGAGCAGTACTTC

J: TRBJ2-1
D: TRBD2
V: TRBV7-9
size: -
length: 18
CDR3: CASSLAATSGSSYNEQFF
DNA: TGTGCCAGCAGCTTAGCGGCGACTAGCGGGAGCTCCTACAATGAGCAGTTCTTC

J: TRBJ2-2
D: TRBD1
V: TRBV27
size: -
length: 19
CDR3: CASSFWQVGRGQNTGELFF
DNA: TGTGCCAGCAGTTTTTGGCAAGTTGGTAGGGGGCAGAACACCGGGGAGCTGTTTTTT

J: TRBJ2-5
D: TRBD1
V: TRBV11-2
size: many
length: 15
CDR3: CASSLASGQGETQYF
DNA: TGTGCCAGCAGCTTGGCCTCCGGACAGGGAGAGACCCAGTACTTC

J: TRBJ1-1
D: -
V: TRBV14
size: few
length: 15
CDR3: CASSRYRAMNTEAFF
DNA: TGTGCCAGCAGCCGTTACAGGGCAATGAACACTGAAGCTTTCTTT

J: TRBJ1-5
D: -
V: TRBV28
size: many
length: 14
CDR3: CASSLGWKNQPQHF
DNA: TGTGCCAGCAGTTTAGGGTGGAAAAATCAGCCCCAGCATTTT

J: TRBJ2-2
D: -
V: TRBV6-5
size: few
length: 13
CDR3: CASVSEITGELFF
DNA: TGTGCCAGCGTTAGTGAAATCACCGGGGAGCTGTTTTTT

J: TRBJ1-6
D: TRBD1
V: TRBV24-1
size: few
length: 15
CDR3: CATSVTDRGNSPLHF
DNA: TGTGCCACCAGTGTCACCGACAGGGGCAATTCACCCCTCCACTTT

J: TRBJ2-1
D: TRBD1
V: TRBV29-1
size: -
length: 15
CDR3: CSVGDRVDTYNGQFF
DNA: TGCAGCGTTGGCGACAGGGTCGATACCTACAATGGGCAGTTCTTC

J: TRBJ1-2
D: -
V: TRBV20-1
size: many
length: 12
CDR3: CSAMAGWDGYTF
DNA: TGCAGTGCCATGGCGGGCTGGGATGGCTACACCTTC

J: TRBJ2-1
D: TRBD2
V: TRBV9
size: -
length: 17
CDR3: CASSVEGLAGGFGEQFF
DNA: TGTGCCAGCAGCGTAGAGGGACTAGCGGGAGGTTTTGGGGAGCAGTTCTTC

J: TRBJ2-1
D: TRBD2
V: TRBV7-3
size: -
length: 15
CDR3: CASSLTGGPMDEQFF
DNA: TGTGCCAGCAGCTTAACGGGAGGGCCAATGGATGAGCAGTTCTTC

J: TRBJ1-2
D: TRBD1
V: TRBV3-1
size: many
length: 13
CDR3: CASTPGQGGGYTF
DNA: TGTGCCAGCACCCCGGGACAGGGAGGCGGCTACACCTTC

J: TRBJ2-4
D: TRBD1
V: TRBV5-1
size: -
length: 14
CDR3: CASSLGNRGDIQYF
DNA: TGCGCCAGCAGCTTGGGGAACAGGGGAGACATTCAGTACTTC

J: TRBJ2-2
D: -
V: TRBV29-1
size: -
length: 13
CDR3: CSVGRSNTGELFF
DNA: TGCAGCGTGGGACGGTCGAACACCGGGGAGCTGTTTTTT

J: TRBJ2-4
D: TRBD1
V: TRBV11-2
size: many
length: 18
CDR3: CASSRVQGLRPAKNIQYF
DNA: TGTGCCAGCAGCCGAGTACAGGGGCTACGCCCGGCCAAAAACATTCAGTACTTC

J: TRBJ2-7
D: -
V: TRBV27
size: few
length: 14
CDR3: CASSLRWGGGEQYF
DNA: TGTGCCAGCAGTTTGAGGTGGGGTGGGGGCGAGCAGTACTTC

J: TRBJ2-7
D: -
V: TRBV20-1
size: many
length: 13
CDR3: CSASKPTAGEQYF
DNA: TGCAGTGCTAGTAAGCCCACTGCTGGGGAGCAGTACTTC

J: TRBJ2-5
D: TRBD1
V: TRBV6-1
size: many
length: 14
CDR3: CASSLARGRKTQYF
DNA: TGTGCCAGCAGTCTTGCAAGGGGGCGGAAGACCCAGTACTTC

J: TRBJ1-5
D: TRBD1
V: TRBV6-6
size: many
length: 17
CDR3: CASSYGGQGANFQPQHF
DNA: TGTGCCAGCAGTTACGGGGGACAGGGGGCGAATTTTCAGCCCCAGCATTTT

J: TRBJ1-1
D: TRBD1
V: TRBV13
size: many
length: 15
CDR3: CASRDSGTGHTEAFF
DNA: TGTGCCAGCAGGGACTCCGGGACAGGTCACACTGAAGCTTTCTTT

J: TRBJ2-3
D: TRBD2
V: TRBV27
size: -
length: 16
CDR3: CASSLTAGTRTDTQYF
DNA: TGTGCCAGCAGTCTCACAGCCGGGACTAGGACAGATACGCAGTATTTT

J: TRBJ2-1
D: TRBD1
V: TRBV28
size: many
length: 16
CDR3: CASSILLDRTYNEQFF
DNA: TGTGCCAGCAGTATCCTGTTGGACAGGACCTACAATGAGCAGTTCTTC